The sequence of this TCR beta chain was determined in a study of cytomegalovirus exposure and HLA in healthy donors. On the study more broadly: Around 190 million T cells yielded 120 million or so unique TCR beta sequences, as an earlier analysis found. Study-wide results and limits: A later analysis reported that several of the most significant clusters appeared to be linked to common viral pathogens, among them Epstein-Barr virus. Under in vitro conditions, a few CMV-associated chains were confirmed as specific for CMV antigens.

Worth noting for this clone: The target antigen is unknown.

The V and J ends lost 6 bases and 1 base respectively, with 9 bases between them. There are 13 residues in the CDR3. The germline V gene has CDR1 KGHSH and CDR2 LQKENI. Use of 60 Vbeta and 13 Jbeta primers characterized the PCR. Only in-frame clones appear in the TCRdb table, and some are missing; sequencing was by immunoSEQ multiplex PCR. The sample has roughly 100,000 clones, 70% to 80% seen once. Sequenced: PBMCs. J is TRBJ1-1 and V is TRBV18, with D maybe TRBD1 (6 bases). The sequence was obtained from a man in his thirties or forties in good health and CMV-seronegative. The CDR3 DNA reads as TGTGCCAGCTCGTCAGGGGAGAACACTGAAGCTTTCTTT. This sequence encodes CASSSGENTEAFF. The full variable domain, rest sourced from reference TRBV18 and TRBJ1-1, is NAGVMQNPRHLVRRRGQEARLRCSPMKGHSHVYWYRQLPEEGLKFMVYLQKENIIDESGMPKERFSAEFPKEGPSILRIQQVVRGDSAAYFCASSSGENTEAFFGQGTRLTVV.